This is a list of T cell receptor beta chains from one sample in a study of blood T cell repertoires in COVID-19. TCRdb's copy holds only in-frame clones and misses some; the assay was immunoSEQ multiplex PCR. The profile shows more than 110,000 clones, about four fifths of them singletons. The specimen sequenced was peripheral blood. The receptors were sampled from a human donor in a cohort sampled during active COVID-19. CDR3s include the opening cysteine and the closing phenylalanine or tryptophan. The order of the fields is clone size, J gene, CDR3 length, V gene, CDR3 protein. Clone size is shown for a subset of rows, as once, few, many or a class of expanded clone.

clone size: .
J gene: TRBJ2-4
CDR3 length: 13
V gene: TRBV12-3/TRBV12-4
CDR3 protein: CASSTDRKNIQYF

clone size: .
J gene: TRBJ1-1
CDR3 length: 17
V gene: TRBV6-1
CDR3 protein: CASSEALKGAGNTEAFF

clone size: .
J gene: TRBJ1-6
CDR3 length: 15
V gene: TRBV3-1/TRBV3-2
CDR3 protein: CASSHNRDRDSPLHF

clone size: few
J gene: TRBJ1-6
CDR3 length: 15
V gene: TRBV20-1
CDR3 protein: CSASFRTGKISPLHF

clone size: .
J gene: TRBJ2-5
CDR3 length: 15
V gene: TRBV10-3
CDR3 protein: CAISPRDRGGETQYF

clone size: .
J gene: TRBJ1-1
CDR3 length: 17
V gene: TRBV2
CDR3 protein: CASSEVRGAAGNTEAFF

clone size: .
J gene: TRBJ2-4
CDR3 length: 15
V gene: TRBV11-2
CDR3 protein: CASSRDLNSKNIQYF

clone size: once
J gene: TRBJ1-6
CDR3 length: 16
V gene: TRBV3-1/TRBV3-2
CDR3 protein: CASSRFRDTGSSPLHF

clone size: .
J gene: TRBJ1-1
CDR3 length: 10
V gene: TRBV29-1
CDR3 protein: CSVGGPEAFF

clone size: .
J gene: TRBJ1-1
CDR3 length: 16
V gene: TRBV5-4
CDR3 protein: CASSLAEGRGNTEAFF

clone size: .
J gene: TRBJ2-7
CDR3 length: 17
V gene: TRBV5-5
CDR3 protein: CASSSVGLAGVPGEQYF

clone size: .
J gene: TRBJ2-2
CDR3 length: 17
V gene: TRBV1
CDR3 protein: CTSIPRGLEILPGELFF

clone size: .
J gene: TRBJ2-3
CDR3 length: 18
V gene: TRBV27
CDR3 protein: CASSLVAGGRIGTDTQYF

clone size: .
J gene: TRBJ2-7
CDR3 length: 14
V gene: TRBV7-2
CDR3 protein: CASSQFKETREQYF

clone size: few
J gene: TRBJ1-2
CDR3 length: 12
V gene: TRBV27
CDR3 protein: CASRRTGTGYTF